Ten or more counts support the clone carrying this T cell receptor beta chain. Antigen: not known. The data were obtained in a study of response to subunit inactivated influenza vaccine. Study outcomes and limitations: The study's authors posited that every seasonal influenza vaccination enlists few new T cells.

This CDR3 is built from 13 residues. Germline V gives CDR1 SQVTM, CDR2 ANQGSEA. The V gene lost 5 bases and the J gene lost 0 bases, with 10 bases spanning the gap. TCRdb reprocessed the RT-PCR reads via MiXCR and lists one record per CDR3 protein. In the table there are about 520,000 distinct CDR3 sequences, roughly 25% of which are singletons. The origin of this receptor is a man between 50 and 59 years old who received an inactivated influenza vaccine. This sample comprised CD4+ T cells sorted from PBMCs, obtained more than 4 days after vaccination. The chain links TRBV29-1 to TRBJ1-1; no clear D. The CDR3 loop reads CSVLRLMNTEAFF. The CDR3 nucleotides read TGCAGCGTTCTCAGACTTATGAACACTGAAGCTTTCTTT.